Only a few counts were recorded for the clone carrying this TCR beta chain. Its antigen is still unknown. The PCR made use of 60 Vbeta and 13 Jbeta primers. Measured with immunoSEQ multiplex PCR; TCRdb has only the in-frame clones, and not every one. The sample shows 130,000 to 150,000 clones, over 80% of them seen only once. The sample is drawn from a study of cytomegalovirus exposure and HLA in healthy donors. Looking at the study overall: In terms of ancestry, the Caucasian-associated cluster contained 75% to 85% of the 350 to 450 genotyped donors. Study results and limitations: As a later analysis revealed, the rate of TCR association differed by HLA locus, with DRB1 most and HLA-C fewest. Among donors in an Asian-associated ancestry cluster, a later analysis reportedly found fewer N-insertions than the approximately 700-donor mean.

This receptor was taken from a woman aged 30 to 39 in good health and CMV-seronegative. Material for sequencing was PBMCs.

For the CDR3, the DNA is TGTGCCACCAGCCTTAGAGCAGGGGATTCACCCCTCCACTTT. Amino acids: CATSLRAGDSPLHF. The rearrangement uses TRBV15 and TRBJ1-6, with a possible D match to TRBD1 (6 bases). This CDR3 region has 14 residues. Germline lookup yields CDR1 LNHNV and CDR2 YYDKDF (reference sequence). The V gene lost 5 bases and the J gene lost 8 bases, with 13 bases spanning the gap.